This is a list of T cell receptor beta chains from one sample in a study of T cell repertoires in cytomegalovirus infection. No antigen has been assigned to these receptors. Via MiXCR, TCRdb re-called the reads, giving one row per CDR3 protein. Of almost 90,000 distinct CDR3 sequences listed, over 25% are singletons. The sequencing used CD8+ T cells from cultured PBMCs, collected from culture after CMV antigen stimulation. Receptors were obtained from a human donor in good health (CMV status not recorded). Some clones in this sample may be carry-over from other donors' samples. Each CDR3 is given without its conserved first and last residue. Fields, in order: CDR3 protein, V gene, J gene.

cdr3_aa: ASLTTEGQAGKLF; v_call: TRBV19; j_call: TRBJ1-4
cdr3_aa: ASSFGQGARQETQY; v_call: TRBV13; j_call: TRBJ2-5
cdr3_aa: ASSGQPTSTDTQY; v_call: TRBV2; j_call: TRBJ2-3
cdr3_aa: ASSFNGLAGGKLTDTQY; v_call: TRBV27; j_call: TRBJ2-3
cdr3_aa: ASNLEGDPRNEQF; v_call: TRBV9; j_call: TRBJ2-1
cdr3_aa: ASSLGQILNQPQH; v_call: TRBV5-8; j_call: TRBJ1-5
cdr3_aa: ASSPGNEQF; v_call: TRBV25-1; j_call: TRBJ2-1
cdr3_aa: ASSSGRNSYEQY; v_call: TRBV7-6; j_call: TRBJ2-7
cdr3_aa: ASSSDRADQPQH; v_call: TRBV12-3/TRBV12-4; j_call: TRBJ1-5
cdr3_aa: ASSEWGSAAEEQY; v_call: TRBV25-1; j_call: TRBJ2-7
cdr3_aa: ASSLGGGREQF; v_call: TRBV5-6; j_call: TRBJ2-1
cdr3_aa: ASTFTGELF; v_call: TRBV12-3/TRBV12-4; j_call: TRBJ2-2
cdr3_aa: ASSTAYRRTYNEQF; v_call: TRBV19; j_call: TRBJ2-1
cdr3_aa: ASSLARVDNEQF; v_call: TRBV27; j_call: TRBJ2-1
cdr3_aa: ASSLTLWNTEAF; v_call: TRBV7-2; j_call: TRBJ1-1
cdr3_aa: ASSQGVTDREGRLTKNIQY; v_call: TRBV4-1; j_call: TRBJ2-4
cdr3_aa: ASSLVTGTSHYEQY; v_call: TRBV11-2; j_call: TRBJ2-7
cdr3_aa: ASSQGGGDTQY; v_call: TRBV4-1; j_call: TRBJ2-3
cdr3_aa: ASSIDGGTQETQY; v_call: TRBV19; j_call: TRBJ2-5
cdr3_aa: ASSPRSGQQETQY; v_call: TRBV7-9; j_call: TRBJ2-5
cdr3_aa: ASSPFGGNTEAF; v_call: TRBV7-9; j_call: TRBJ1-1
cdr3_aa: ASSQVGAVYEQY; v_call: TRBV11-2; j_call: TRBJ2-7
cdr3_aa: ASSSSPWTSGGPSRY; v_call: TRBV6-1; j_call: TRBJ2-3
cdr3_aa: ASSQGRGGNEQF; v_call: TRBV12-3/TRBV12-4; j_call: TRBJ2-1
cdr3_aa: ASNRGYGQMDNEQY; v_call: TRBV28; j_call: TRBJ2-7
cdr3_aa: ASSIGGPDTEAF; v_call: TRBV19; j_call: TRBJ1-1
cdr3_aa: ASSQDQLEETQY; v_call: TRBV4-1; j_call: TRBJ2-5
cdr3_aa: ASSLIQGASEQF; v_call: TRBV7-2; j_call: TRBJ2-1
cdr3_aa: ASSLEPAEMDYGYT; v_call: TRBV11-2; j_call: TRBJ1-2
cdr3_aa: ASSLLLASTDTQY; v_call: TRBV5-5; j_call: TRBJ2-3
cdr3_aa: ASSLAGEFTEAF; v_call: TRBV7-3; j_call: TRBJ1-1
cdr3_aa: ARPAEDSNEKLF; v_call: TRBV6-2/TRBV6-3; j_call: TRBJ1-4
cdr3_aa: SANTGEQRNQPQH; v_call: TRBV20-1; j_call: TRBJ1-5
cdr3_aa: ASSFHGGHPQGLYGYT; v_call: TRBV12-3/TRBV12-4; j_call: TRBJ1-2
cdr3_aa: ASSLFARVDGYT; v_call: TRBV28; j_call: TRBJ1-2
cdr3_aa: ASNAGLGETQY; v_call: TRBV19; j_call: TRBJ2-5
cdr3_aa: SARRGFTEAF; v_call: TRBV20-1; j_call: TRBJ1-1
cdr3_aa: ASAEGQIYEQY; v_call: TRBV7-6; j_call: TRBJ2-7
cdr3_aa: ASSEWMVGAYEQY; v_call: TRBV2; j_call: TRBJ2-7
cdr3_aa: ASSLGGKGPARDQETQY; v_call: TRBV11-2; j_call: TRBJ2-5
cdr3_aa: ASRPGLAETQY; v_call: TRBV6-5; j_call: TRBJ2-5
cdr3_aa: ASSFGLNTGELF; v_call: TRBV6-5; j_call: TRBJ2-2
cdr3_aa: ASSILAGPGEQF; v_call: TRBV19; j_call: TRBJ2-1
cdr3_aa: SLRRGGGANEQF; v_call: TRBV20-1; j_call: TRBJ2-1
cdr3_aa: ASTQVGDRFPNTNEQY; v_call: TRBV19; j_call: TRBJ2-7
cdr3_aa: ATSRDDNYGYT; v_call: TRBV15; j_call: TRBJ1-2
cdr3_aa: AWSVMANTEAF; v_call: TRBV30; j_call: TRBJ1-1
cdr3_aa: ASSVGLADTQY; v_call: TRBV12-3/TRBV12-4; j_call: TRBJ2-3
cdr3_aa: ASSLGTDYGYT; v_call: TRBV28; j_call: TRBJ1-2
cdr3_aa: ASSRGGYEQY; v_call: TRBV19; j_call: TRBJ2-7